This TCR beta chain was sequenced in a study of blood T cell repertoires in COVID-19. Per germline, CDR1 MDHEN and CDR2 SYDVKM. The CDR3 sequence is 15 residues long. V was clipped by 6 bases and J by 0 bases, with 14 bases between them. The table came from immunoSEQ multiplex PCR; TCRdb's copy has only in-frame clones and leaves some out. The sample carries about 150,000 clones, around 82% recorded once. V usage is TRBV28 and J usage is TRBJ1-2; D remains unclear. The sequence was obtained from a man in his sixties with COVID-19, enrolled during active disease. The sequenced material came from peripheral blood. In DNA form, the CDR3 reads TGTGCCAGCAGCCGGAATTTGGGCTCTAACTATGGCTACACCTTC. It yields the protein CASSRNLGSNYGYTF.